The 22 T cell receptor beta chains below all came from one sample that was sequenced in a study of blood T cell repertoires in COVID-19. Here immunoSEQ multiplex PCR was the method, and the copy in TCRdb shows in-frame clones only, minus some. The sample lists some 140,000 clones; roughly 80% were seen once. The sequenced material came from peripheral blood. All receptors come from a woman aged 55-69 years with acute or convalescent COVID-19.

The V call is TRBV7-9, the J call TRBJ2-2; D is possibly TRBD1 (5 bases). Germline V gene lookup returns CDR1 SEHNR and CDR2 FQNEAQ (reference sequence). Trimming left V 5 bases short and J 5 bases short, with 18 bases between. The length of the CDR3 is 16 residues. The CDR3 region has the DNA TGTGCCAGCAGCAGTCGAGTGGGGCGAAGGACCGGGGAGCTGTTTTTT. This encodes CASSSRVGRRTGELFF.

In regard to this clone: At one of its ends the junction is not consistent with the germline gene, which may arise from a read error. V is TRBV20-1 and J is TRBJ1-2; 8 bases match TRBD1. This CDR3 is 15 amino acids long. Per the germline V gene, CDR1 is DFQATT and CDR2 is SNEGSKA (reference sequence). The CDR3: CSASGSGGFNYGYAF. CDR3 coding DNA: TGCAGTGCTAGTGGGTCAGGGGGCTTCAACTATGGCTACGCCTTC.

This clone was seen a few times. This chain connects TRBV30 to TRBJ2-3, with 7 bases matching TRBD2. CDR3 length equals 13 residues. V trimming: 2 bases; J trimming: 7 bases; junction bases outside the gene matches: 6. Germline CDR1 reads GTSNPN; CDR2 reads SVGIG (reference sequence). The CDR3 loop reads CAWSWGGGNTQYF. DNA for the CDR3: TGTGCCTGGAGTTGGGGCGGGGGAAATACGCAGTATTTT.

The chain recombines TRBV4-1 with TRBJ2-6; 8 bases line up with TRBD1. CDR1 and CDR2 (germline): MGHRA, YSYEKL. The CDR3 length is 16 residues. V shed 2 bases, J shed 4 bases, and the junction held 4 bases outside the gene matches. The CDR3 sequence: CASSQRQGSGANVLTF. In DNA, the CDR3 is TGCGCCAGCAGCCAACGACAGGGGTCCGGGGCCAACGTCCTGACTTTC.

This chain uses TRBV5-4 with TRBJ2-1, with 13 bases that match TRBD2. After removal of 4 bases from V and 5 bases from J, the junction contained 6 bases not matched to a gene. Germline V CDR1 and CDR2: SGHNT, YYREEE (reference sequence). The CDR3 extends over 16 amino acids. The DNA of the CDR3 is TGTGCCAGCAGCCGGCGTGGACTAGCGGGGGACAATGAGCAGTTCTTC. Translated: CASSRRGLAGDNEQFF.

This chain links TRBV3-1 (or the pseudogene TRBV3-2) with TRBJ1-2, with 8 bases that match TRBD1. Germline assignment: CDR1 LGHDT and CDR2 YNNKEL (reference sequence). The CDR3 has 16 amino acids. Trimming at V came to 3 bases and at J to 4 bases, leaving 10 bases not matched to a gene. The chain's CDR3 is CASSQFNQGAGYGYTF. CDR3 sequence (DNA): TGTGCCAGCAGCCAGTTTAACCAGGGGGCTGGCTATGGCTACACCTTC.

Points on this clone: An end of the junction does not agree with germline; a read error may underlie this. V and J are TRBV18 and TRBJ1-5; no firm D call. This CDR3 has 13 residues. Germline CDR1 KGHSH, CDR2 LQKENI. CDR3: CASSDTSYQPQHF. CDR3 DNA sequence: TGTGCCAGCTCAGACACTAGCTATCAGCCCCAGCATTTT.

CDR3 sequence reads: CASSPAGGGTDTQYF. CDR3 in DNA: TGTGCCAGCTCACCGGCCGGGGGTGGAACAGATACGCAGTATTTT. The chain uses TRBV18 and TRBJ2-3; D perhaps matches TRBD2 (6 bases). Per germline, CDR1 KGHSH and CDR2 LQKENI. V was shortened by 3 bases and J by 3 bases, with 13 bases between the two germline ends. CDR3 length: 15 amino acids.

This clone appeared a few times. The rearrangement links TRBV19 to TRBJ1-1; 7 bases line up with TRBD1. After removal of 2 bases from V and 4 bases from J, the junction contained 7 bases not matched to a gene. The CDR3 runs to 15 residues. Germline CDR1 is LNHDA and CDR2 is SQIVND (reference sequence). The CDR3 DNA is TGTGCCAGTAGTATAACGGGGTCAGGGGGCACTGAAGCTTTCTTT. Translation gives CASSITGSGGTEAFF. Using reference TRBV19 and TRBJ1-1 for the parts outside the CDR3, the full variable domain is DGGITQSPKYLFRKEGQNVTLSCEQNLNHDAMYWYRQDPGQGLRLIYYSQIVNDFQKGDIAEGYSVSREKKESFPLTVTSAQKNPTAFYLCASSITGSGGTEAFFGQGTRLTVV.

This rearrangement joins TRBV5-5 to TRBJ2-1, with 9 positions matching TRBD2. V lost 0 bases to trimming and J lost 5 bases; unmatched junction nucleotides: 6. Germline CDR1 reads SGHKS; CDR2 reads YYEKEE (reference sequence). The CDR3 is 16 residues long. The CDR3 sequence: CASSLVAGVGNNEQFF. The CDR3 coding sequence is TGTGCCAGCAGCTTGGTAGCGGGGGTCGGGAACAATGAGCAGTTCTTC.

CDR3 sequence: CASSLYDSYGYTF. The CDR3 nucleotides read TGCGCCAGCAGCTTGTATGACAGCTATGGCTACACCTTC. The gene calls are TRBV5-1 and TRBJ1-2; D possibly corresponds to TRBD1 (5 bases). The CDR3 has 13 residues. Germline V gene lookup returns CDR1 SGHRS and CDR2 YFSETQ. The V end was cut by 1 base, the J end by 4 bases, with 8 bases between.

The sample holds one count of this clone. J is TRBJ1-6 and V is TRBV10-3; D uncertain. The CDR3 has 14 amino acids. Germline V lookup: CDR1 ENHRY, CDR2 SYGVKD. Deletions cut 6 bases from V and 10 bases from J, with 16 bases between. The CDR3 protein is CAIRNAVGGSPLHF. CDR3 DNA: TGTGCCATCAGGAATGCAGTCGGAGGGTCACCCCTCCACTTT.

This sequence joins TRBV5-1 and TRBJ2-3; 9 bases are shared with TRBD2. Trimming took 0 bases from V and 6 from J; bases not matched to a gene: 5. The CDR3 spans 15 residues. Germline V lookup: CDR1 SGHRS, CDR2 YFSETQ. The CDR3 DNA sequence: TGCGCCAGCAGCTTGGTTGGCGGGGGGGCCGATACGCAGTATTTT. It is translated as CASSLVGGGADTQYF.

The J gene is TRBJ1-2, the V gene TRBV2; 8 nucleotides line up with TRBD1. The germline gives CDR1 SNHLY, CDR2 FYNNEI. V shed 9 bases and J 0 bases; nucleotides not matched to a gene: 6. The CDR3 has 14 residues. The CDR3 here is CARDRVSSNYGYTF. CDR3 DNA: TGTGCCAGGGACAGGGTTTCATCTAACTATGGCTACACCTTC.

The chain combines TRBV10-3 with TRBJ1-1, with 9 bases lining up with TRBD1. This CDR3 is 15 amino acids long. In germline, CDR1 is ENHRY, CDR2 SYGVKD. Trimming cost V 4 bases and J 1 base; bases outside gene matches: 4. The CDR3 DNA follows: TGTGCCATCAGTGCCCAGGGACAGGGGAACACTGAAGCTTTCTTT. Protein: CAISAQGQGNTEAFF.

A few counts support this clone. V and J are TRBV19 and TRBJ1-1; D is perhaps TRBD1 (6 bases). Germline CDR1 reads LNHDA; CDR2 reads SQIVND (reference sequence). This CDR3 spans 15 amino acids. V lost 4 bases to trimming and J lost 1 base, with 13 bases between them. The CDR3, as DNA: TGTGCCAGTAGTAAGGGGGGGCAAGCGAACACTGAAGCTTTCTTT. As protein: CASSKGGQANTEAFF. Full variable domain (missing parts from reference TRBV19 and TRBJ1-1): DGGITQSPKYLFRKEGQNVTLSCEQNLNHDAMYWYRQDPGQGLRLIYYSQIVNDFQKGDIAEGYSVSREKKESFPLTVTSAQKNPTAFYLCASSKGGQANTEAFFGQGTRLTVV.

The DNA for the CDR3 is TGTGCCAGCAGCTTGGGGGGGGAAGCCCTCTATGGCTACACCTTC. This codes for CASSLGGEALYGYTF. The chain uses TRBV7-9 and TRBJ1-2; the D gene is possibly TRBD1 (5 bases). The CDR3 runs 15 residues. Trimming left V 3 bases short and J 4 bases short, with 15 bases between. Germline V gene sequence: CDR1 SEHNR, CDR2 FQNEAQ (reference sequence).

The chain carries TRBV28 and TRBJ1-2, with 9 bases that match TRBD1. There are 14 residues in the CDR3. The trim removed 6 bases at V and 4 bases at J, leaving 6 bases unmatched. Germline CDR1 is MDHEN and CDR2 is SYDVKM. The CDR3 reads CASRGTGSIYGYTF. CDR3 DNA: TGTGCCAGCAGGGGGACAGGGAGTATCTATGGCTACACCTTC.

The V call is TRBV5-1, the J call TRBJ2-7, with a tentative D call TRBD1 (6 bases). This CDR3 has 15 residues. With 4 bases removed from V and 3 bases from J, the gap between germline ends came to 17 bases. Per the germline V gene, CDR1 is SGHRS and CDR2 is YFSETQ. The CDR3 DNA reads TGCGCCAGCAGCCAAATACAGGGTTCCGGCTACGAGCAGTACTTC. Encoded protein: CASSQIQGSGYEQYF.

V and J are TRBV7-2 and TRBJ2-2; no clear D gene. Germline lookup yields CDR1 SGHTA and CDR2 FQGNSA. The CDR3 spans 13 residues. Trimming left V 6 bases short and J 6 bases short, with 11 bases between. The CDR3 DNA follows: TGTGCCAGCAGTTCCCCCCCATCCGGGGAGCTGTTTTTT. Translation gives CASSSPPSGELFF.

The V and J genes are TRBV6-5 and TRBJ2-1; maybe TRBD2 (6 bases). Germline V gene data show CDR1 as MNHEY and CDR2 as SVGAGI. The CDR3 loop spans 14 amino acids. V was clipped by 7 bases and J by 1 base, with 11 bases between them. CDR3 protein: CASTMGGSYNEQFF. CDR3 DNA sequence: TGTGCCAGCACGATGGGGGGTTCCTACAATGAGCAGTTCTTC.

V usage is TRBV3-1 (or the pseudogene TRBV3-2) and J usage is TRBJ2-3; TRBD2 matches at 10 bases. Germline values: CDR1 LGHDT, CDR2 YNNKEL (reference sequence). The CDR3 sequence is 17 residues long. J was trimmed by 4 bases and V by 1 base; bases with no gene match: 8. The CDR3 region has the DNA TGTGCCAGCAGCCAAGTATTAGGGACTAGCGAGGCAGATACGCAGTATTTT. The encoded protein is CASSQVLGTSEADTQYF.